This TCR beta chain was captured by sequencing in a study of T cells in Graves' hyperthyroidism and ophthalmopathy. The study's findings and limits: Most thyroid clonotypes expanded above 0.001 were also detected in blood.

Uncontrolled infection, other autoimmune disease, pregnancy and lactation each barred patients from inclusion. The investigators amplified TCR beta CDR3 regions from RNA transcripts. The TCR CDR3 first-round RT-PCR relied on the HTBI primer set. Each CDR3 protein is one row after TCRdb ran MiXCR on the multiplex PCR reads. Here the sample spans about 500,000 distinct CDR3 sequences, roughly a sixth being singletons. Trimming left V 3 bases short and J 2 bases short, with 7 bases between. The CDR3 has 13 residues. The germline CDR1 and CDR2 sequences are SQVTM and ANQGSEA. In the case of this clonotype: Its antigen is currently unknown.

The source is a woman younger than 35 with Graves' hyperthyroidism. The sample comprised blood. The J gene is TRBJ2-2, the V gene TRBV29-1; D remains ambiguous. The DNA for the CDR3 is TGCAGCGTTGATACCACAAACACCGGGGAGCTGTTTTTT. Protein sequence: CSVDTTNTGELFF.